A single sample is the source of the 18 T cell receptor beta chains below, sequenced in a study of tumor and adjacent non-tumor tissue in lung cancer. RNA was extracted from bulk tissue without any cell sorting. Distant lung tissue was collected more than 3 cm away from the tumor edge. The library came from three nested PCR rounds adapted from ARM-PCR protocols. MiXCR was run by TCRdb on the multiplex PCR reads, yielding one entry per CDR3 protein. Of roughly 90,000 distinct CDR3 sequences listed, approximately 73% are singletons. The material sequenced was distant non-tumor lung tissue. Receptors were obtained from a woman aged 50 to 60 with non-small cell lung cancer.

On this clonotype itself: One junction end does not reproduce the germline sequence, and a read error may be involved. The J gene is TRBJ2-1, the V gene TRBV11-2; 10 bases map to TRBD2. Per germline, CDR1 SGHAT and CDR2 FQNNGV. This CDR3 contains 19 residues. The CDR3 here is CANSLSSGGSGRDDNEQFF. The CDR3 DNA sequence: TGTGCCAACAGCTTAAGTAGCGGGGGGTCTGGGCGTGATGACAATGAGCAGTTCTTC. Using reference TRBV11-2 and TRBJ2-1 for the parts outside the CDR3, the full variable domain is EAGVAQSPRYKIIEKRQSVAFWCNPISGHATLYWYQQILGQGPKLLIQFQNNGVVDDSQLPKDRFSAERLKGVDSTLKIQPAKLEDSAVYLCANSLSSGGSGRDDNEQFFGPGTRLTVL.

V gene TRBV12-5 combines with J gene TRBJ2-7; D is tentatively TRBD1 or TRBD2 (5 bases each). V was clipped by 9 bases and J by 2 bases, with 17 bases between them. The CDR3 runs 14 residues. CDR1 and CDR2 from the germline V gene are LGHNT and FRNRAP. CDR3: CASSRGDIPYEQYF. CDR3 in DNA: TGTGCTAGCTCCCGGGGCGATATCCCCTACGAGCAGTACTTC.

The sample holds one count of this clonotype. This may come from a read error, since a much larger clone is one base off. This rearrangement joins TRBV20-1 to TRBJ2-7; D may match TRBD1 or TRBD2 (6 bases each). Germline CDR1 and CDR2: DFQATT and SNEGSKA (reference sequence). This CDR3 is 15 amino acids long. The CDR3 reads CSVRDRQGTAYEQYF. In nucleotides, the CDR3 is TGCAGTGTTAGAGATCGGCAGGGGACTGCTTACGAGCAGTACTTC.

As for this clonotype: One end of the junction is discordant with germline, which a read error may explain. The chain carries TRBV6-5 and TRBJ2-1; D is unresolved. Germline-derived CDR1 and CDR2 are MNHEY and SVGAGI. The CDR3 spans 13 residues. CDR3 DNA sequence: TGTGCCAGCAGCATGGCCTCCTACGATGAGCAGTTCTTT. Translation gives CASSMASYDEQFF.

CDR3 amino acids: CVNIATLAAGELFF. The CDR3 DNA is TGTGTCAACATCGCCACATTGGCGGCCGGGGAGCTGTTTTTT. The chain employs TRBV12-3 or TRBV12-4 and TRBJ2-2; D remains ambiguous. This CDR3 has 14 amino acids.

This clonotype occurred many times. The gene calls are TRBV29-1 and TRBJ1-1, with 8 bases matching TRBD1. CDR1 is SQVTM, CDR2 ANQGSEA, per germline. There are 14 residues in the CDR3. Trimming at V came to 0 bases and at J to 10 bases, leaving 10 bases not matched to a gene. The CDR3 loop reads CSVEDPQGVGGAFF. The CDR3 region has the DNA TGCAGCGTTGAAGATCCACAGGGGGTTGGTGGAGCTTTCTTT.

About this clonotype itself: Its ends do not fully match the called genes, so a read error is possible. This rearrangement joins TRBV11-2 to TRBJ1-3; D unresolved. The germline V gene has CDR1 SGHAT and CDR2 FQNNGV. The CDR3 covers 13 residues. Here the CDR3 DNA reads TGTGCCAGCAGCTTAGAAGGTAGAGACACTATATATTTT. It codes for CASSLEGRDTIYF.

Comment on this clonotype: One end of the junction fails to match germline, which may point to a read error. The DNA of the CDR3 is TGTGCCAACAGCTTAGTTGGGACGCCCGACGAGCAGTATTTC. Encoded protein: CANSLVGTPDEQYF. V gene TRBV7-9 combines with J gene TRBJ2-7; D is perhaps TRBD1 or TRBD2 (5 bases each). In germline, CDR1 is SEHNR, CDR2 FQNEAQ (reference sequence). This CDR3 has 14 residues.

To note about this clonotype: The CDR3 carries no conserved terminal phenylalanine or tryptophan, so it likely arises from a read error. The V and J genes are TRBV20-1 and TRBJ2-1; TRBD1 matches at 10 bases. Germline CDR1 is DFQATT and CDR2 is SNEGSKA (reference sequence). This CDR3 spans 15 amino acids. The trim removed 2 bases at V and 6 bases at J, leaving 7 bases unmatched. CDR3 coding DNA: TGCAGTGCTAGAAATCCGGACAGGGGGACCAATGAGCAGTTCCTC. As protein: CSARNPDRGTNEQFL.

This clonotype was detected only once. An end of the junction does not agree with germline; a read error may underlie this. DNA for the CDR3: TGTCCCAGCAGCTTAGAGTCGGGGGCGAACACTGACGCTTTCTTT. Protein: CPSSLESGANTDAFF. The V and J genes are TRBV11-2 and TRBJ1-1, with a weak D call TRBD1 (6 bases). CDR1 is SGHAT and CDR2 is FQNNGV in the germline V gene. The CDR3 covers 15 residues.

In its sample, this clonotype ranks as medium-sized. V gene TRBV29-1 combines with J gene TRBJ1-1; D is possibly TRBD1 (5 bases). Looked up from germline, CDR1 is SQVTM and CDR2 is ANQGSEA. The CDR3 is 14 amino acids. Trimming shortened V by 4 bases and J by 5 bases, and 17 bases separated the two germline ends. CDR3 residues: CSVGGLRGRTEAFF. Here the CDR3 DNA reads TGCAGCGTTGGGGGTCTTAGGGGTAGGACTGAAGCTTTCTTT.

The rearrangement joins TRBV12-3 or TRBV12-4 to TRBJ2-1, with 7 bases aligning to TRBD2. This CDR3 region has 15 residues. With V trimmed by 4 bases and J by 7 bases, 10 bases remained unmatched. The CDR3 nucleotides are TGTGCCAGCAGTTATGGGACTAACGGGTATAATGAGCAGTTCTTC. Its translation: CASSYGTNGYNEQFF.

V and J are TRBV28 and TRBJ1-4, with no clear D. The germline CDR1 and CDR2 sequences are MDHEN and SYDVKM. The CDR3 sequence is 13 residues long. The V end lost 6 bases, the J end lost 7 bases, and 12 bases lay between the germline ends. DNA of the CDR3: TGTGCCAGCAGCCGGACGGAAGGTGAAAAACTGTTTTTT. It yields the protein CASSRTEGEKLFF. The full variable domain, in which reference TRBV28 and TRBJ1-4 provide the parts outside the CDR3, is DVKVTQSSRYLVKRTGEKVFLECVQDMDHENMFWYRQDPGLGLRLIYFSYDVKMKEKGDIPEGYSVSREKKERFSLILESASTNQTSMYLCASSRTEGEKLFFGSGTQLSVL.

In the case of this clonotype: Without the conserved terminal phenylalanine or tryptophan, this CDR3 likely stems from a read error. The chain couples TRBV6-2 or TRBV6-3 to TRBJ2-1; D uncertain. Germline CDR1 reads MNHEY; CDR2 reads SVGEGT. This CDR3 comprises 14 residues. For the CDR3, the DNA is TGTGTCAGCAGTTACTCGCCTAGTGACAATGAGCAGTTCTAC. Its protein product is CVSSYSPSDNEQFY.

Of note for this clonotype: Its ends do not fully match the called genes, so a read error is possible. The chain joins TRBV5-6 to TRBJ2-3; no reliable D call. Germline V lookup: CDR1 SGHDT, CDR2 YYEEEE. There are 11 residues in the CDR3. CDR3 in amino acids: CASSVAYTRYF. Here the CDR3 DNA reads TGTGCCAGCAGCGTGGCATATACGCGGTATTTT.

This clonotype is labeled medium-sized. The genes are TRBV15 and TRBJ2-1, with D uncertain. Germline V lookup: CDR1 LNHNV, CDR2 YYDKDF (reference sequence). Trimming pared 0 bases from V and 7 bases from J, leaving 4 bases between. The CDR3 is 12 amino acids. CDR3 nucleotide sequence: TGTGCCACCAGCAGAGATGAAAATGAGCAGTTCTTC. It codes for CATSRDENEQFF.

A word on this clonotype: Because the CDR3 is missing its conserved closing phenylalanine or tryptophan, this is likely a read error. This chain joins TRBV6-1 and TRBJ2-6, with D hard to call. The CDR3 has 16 residues. V shed 2 bases and J shed 7 bases, with 15 bases lying between them. CDR1 is MNHNS and CDR2 is SASEGT in the germline V gene. In DNA form, the CDR3 reads TGTGCCAGCAGTGAACGGTCCGGGTGCGGTGCCAACGTCCTGACTTAC. It encodes CASSERSGCGANVLTY.

For this clonotype: The junction departs from germline at one end; a sequencing error may be responsible. The V and J genes are TRBV18 and TRBJ1-1, with a weak D call TRBD1 (6 bases). CDR3 length equals 14 residues. Germline CDR1 is KGHSH and CDR2 is LQKENI. The CDR3 nucleotides read TGTGTCAGCTCCCTAGACAGGTTGAACACTGAAGCTTTCTTT. Translating gives CVSSLDRLNTEAFF. The full variable domain, its missing parts supplied by reference TRBV18 and TRBJ1-1, is NAGVMQNPRHLVRRRGQEARLRCSPMKGHSHVYWYRQLPEEGLKFMVYLQKENIIDESGMPKERFSAEFPKEGPSILRIQQVVRGDSAAYFCVSSLDRLNTEAFFGQGTRLTVV.